Following are 10 T cell receptor beta chains from one sample sequenced in a study of blood T cell repertoires in COVID-19. The method was immunoSEQ multiplex PCR; TCRdb's version includes in-frame clones alone and lacks a portion of them. The data contain hundreds of thousands of clones, more than 75% of them seen just once; the ten biggest clones take up 2% to 2.5%. The source material was PBMCs or T cells enriched from blood (not recorded which). Receptors originate from a woman between 45 and 60 years old who had recovered from COVID-19.

The chain joins TRBV30 to TRBJ1-3; 7 nucleotides align to TRBD1. The CDR3 is 14 residues long. Germline V CDR1 and CDR2: GTSNPN, SVGIG (reference sequence). V was clipped by 2 bases and J by 2 bases; unmatched bases: 3. In DNA form, the CDR3 reads TGTGCCTGGAGTACCGGGACAGCTGGAAACACCATATATTTT. Translating it yields CAWSTGTAGNTIYF.

V and J are TRBV28 and TRBJ2-5; 8 bases are a match to TRBD1. V lost 6 bases and J lost 4; bases outside the gene matches: 10. Germline V CDR1 and CDR2: MDHEN, SYDVKM. The CDR3 spans 15 residues. The CDR3 DNA follows: TGTGCCAGCAGGAAAGCGCAGGGGGCTCGAGAGACCCAGTACTTC. This translates into CASRKAQGARETQYF.

The chain uses TRBV7-9 and TRBJ1-5; no reliable D call. V lost 1 base and J 5 bases, leaving 3 bases between the germline ends. CDR1 SEHNR and CDR2 FQNEAQ come from the germline V gene (reference sequence). This CDR3 has 12 residues. DNA for the CDR3: TGTGCCAGCAGCTTAGACTATCAGCCCCAGCATTTT. Its protein product is CASSLDYQPQHF.

V and J are TRBV7-2 and TRBJ1-5, with D unclear. Germline assignment: CDR1 SGHTA and CDR2 FQGNSA. Trimming took 5 bases from V and 7 from J, leaving 15 bases between them. The length of the CDR3 is 14 residues. In DNA, the CDR3 is TGTGCCAGCAGCCCGCCGGGGAAAGTGCAGCCCCAGCATTTT. Residues: CASSPPGKVQPQHF.

This clone was counted between two and nine times. The chain has TRBV7-2 and TRBJ2-7; 13 bases align to TRBD2. V was clipped by 7 bases and J by 3 bases; unmatched bases: 12. The germline gives CDR1 SGHTA, CDR2 FQGNSA. The CDR3 contains 17 residues. Written as DNA, the CDR3 is TGTGCCAGCACCAACCTTCCTAGGACTAGCGGGAGCTACGAGCAGTACTTC. Its protein is CASTNLPRTSGSYEQYF.

The chain couples TRBV7-2 to TRBJ2-7; 11 bases agree with TRBD2. CDR1 is SGHTA, CDR2 FQGNSA, per germline. There are 16 residues in the CDR3. V was clipped by 1 base and J by 6 bases; unmatched bases: 8. In DNA form, the CDR3 reads TGTGCCAGCAGCTTAGGGACTAGCGGGTTCCTAGGCGAGCAGTACTTC. Translated, it gives CASSLGTSGFLGEQYF. The full variable domain, completed using reference TRBV7-2 and TRBJ2-7, is GAGVSQSPSNKVTEKGKDVELRCDPISGHTALYWYRQSLGQGLEFLIYFQGNSAPDKSGLPSDRFSAERTGGSVSTLTIQRTQQEDSAVYLCASSLGTSGFLGEQYFGPGTRLTVT.

This clone was picked up a small number of times. The rearrangement uses TRBV12-3 or TRBV12-4 and TRBJ1-3; D is undetermined. CDR3 length equals 13 residues. Trimming shortened V by 7 bases and J by 4 bases, and 11 bases separated the two germline ends. CDR3 bases: TGTGCCAGCACCCCCGGGAGAGGAAACACCATATATTTT. It specifies CASTPGRGNTIYF.

In this sample, this clone turned up many times. The J gene is TRBJ1-1, the V gene TRBV12-3 or TRBV12-4, with TRBD1 matching over 9 bases. This CDR3 is 13 amino acids long. Unmatched junction bases numbered 10, after V lost 6 bases and J lost 11 bases. CDR3 amino acids: CASSQGQGGKAFF. DNA for the CDR3: TGTGCCAGCAGCCAGGGACAGGGCGGAAAGGCTTTCTTT.

The V gene is TRBV11-3, the J gene TRBJ2-5, with TRBD1 matching over 9 bases. The length of the CDR3 is 14 residues. After removal of 7 bases from V and 3 bases from J, the junction contained 6 bases not matched to a gene. Germline assignment: CDR1 SGHNT and CDR2 YENEEA. The CDR3 DNA follows: TGTGCCAGCACAAACAGGGGGCGCGAAGAGACCCAGTACTTC. Its translation is CASTNRGREETQYF.

The chain has TRBV16 and TRBJ2-1; the match to TRBD2 covers 8 bases. Losses at the gene ends were 3 bases for V and 8 bases for J; bases not matched to a gene: 12. The germline gives CDR1 KGHSY, CDR2 FQNENV. CDR3 length equals 16 residues. The CDR3 spells CASSQTARGRLYEQFF. The CDR3, as DNA: TGTGCCAGCAGCCAGACCGCTCGCGGGAGGCTCTATGAGCAGTTCTTC.